The TCR beta chain described here comes from a study of T cell responses to AZD1222 COVID-19 vaccine (dated by TCRdb to the early 2020s). Regarding the research as a whole: A total of about 250 trial participants underwent TCR sequencing, of whom about 210 had received two doses of AZD1222 and about 26 had received two doses of the MenACWY control vaccine. Trial participants were enrolled by age into 18-55, 56-69 and 70-plus year subgroups, with 148, 28 and 57 TCR-sequenced participants respectively.

Beyond this particular receptor, the publication reports: Reportedly, close to half of the unique spike-specific TCRs recognized epitopes lying outside the regions that are mutated in the B.1.351 and B.1.1.7 variants. Conclusions about previously exposed vaccinees are limited, since just 6 or 7 AZD1222 recipients were seropositive for SARS-CoV-2 at baseline. Because no samples from the day 14 peak response were available, repertoires could be characterized only after the peak T cell response. Participants were mostly white British and included more females than males, and it was suggested by the authors that clonal diversity may have been underestimated. The 56-69-year group was small, and its depth increase did not reach significance, likely because of low power. After two AZD1222 doses, both the breadth and the depth of spike-specific TCRs were significantly higher than at day 0 and than in MenACWY recipients. The vaccine-associated CD4 TCRs covered the entire spike protein, and the dominant responses fell in regions 160-218 and 743-854.

Its CDR3 holds 14 amino acids, cysteine through phenylalanine. The DNA shown is the 42-base CDR3, in frame from base 1. Via the germline V gene (reference sequence), CDR1 is LNHDA and CDR2 SQIVND. Here V drops 5 bases and J drops 4 bases, and the junction holds 5 bases not matched to any gene. The CDR3 regions of human TCRbeta chains were analyzed by immunosequencing. Per the source publication's procedure: Repertoire TCRs were checked for matches against a reference library of SARS-CoV-2-specific TCRs that had been generated using the MIRA antigen-specificity platform. Breadth was defined as the fraction of unique TCRs that were SARS-CoV-2-associated. Depth was defined as the fraction of total T cells that were SARS-CoV-2-associated. Each spike-specific TCR was assigned to its reactive spike region and to a CD4 or CD8 class using the MIRA data. Log10-transformed breadth and depth values were compared by one-way ANOVA with Sidak's multiple comparisons tests. The table comes from immuneACCESS by way of TCRdb, which keeps in-frame sequences with V and J called. Part of the clones is missing from these tables; in studies checked, under half for an unresolved V gene and the rest for unknown reasons. That table is the source of V, J and clone size, and D and trimming were worked out from the DNA. The table for this sample lists 90,000 to 100,000 clones; around 85% of them were counted only once. The ten largest clones take up 4.5% of the sample.

Comments on this clone: Its binding antigen is unknown. Base-call qualities are not available, and no considerably larger clone is one nucleotide away.

Per the publication, the time point label means: about 28 days (+/-7) after the second vaccine dose. AZD1222 recipients given second doses at about 4 weeks or at about 12 weeks were pooled, since spike-specific TCR depth and breadth were not found to differ between the two schedules. Vaccinee samples came from UK trials COV001 and COV002, including a single-blind randomized controlled phase 2/3 trial of AZD1222 (ChAdOx1 nCoV-19) in healthy adults. Trial participant PBMC samples were collected at day 0 and day 28 after the second dose for TCRbeta chain sequencing. The chain is encoded by TRBV19 joined to TRBJ2-1; 7 bases in the middle match TRBD2. The sequenced sample was peripheral blood, obtained 28 days after the second AZD1222 dose. This sequence originates from an adult who received the AZD1222 COVID-19 vaccine. The nucleotides read TGTGCCAGTAGTCCGGGGGGTGGGTACAATGAGCAGTTCTTC. It encodes CASSPGGGYNEQFF.